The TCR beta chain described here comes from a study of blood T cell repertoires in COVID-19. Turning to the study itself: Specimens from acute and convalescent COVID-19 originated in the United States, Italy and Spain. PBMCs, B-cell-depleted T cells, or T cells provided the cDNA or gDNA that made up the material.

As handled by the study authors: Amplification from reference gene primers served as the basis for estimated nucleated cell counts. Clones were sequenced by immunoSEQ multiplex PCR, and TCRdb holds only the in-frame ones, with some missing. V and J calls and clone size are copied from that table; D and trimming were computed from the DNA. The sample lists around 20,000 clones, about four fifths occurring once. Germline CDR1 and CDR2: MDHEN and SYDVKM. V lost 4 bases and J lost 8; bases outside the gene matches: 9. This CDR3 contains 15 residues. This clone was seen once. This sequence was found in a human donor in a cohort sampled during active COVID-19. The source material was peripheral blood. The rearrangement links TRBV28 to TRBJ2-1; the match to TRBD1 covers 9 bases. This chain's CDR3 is CASSSGTGMGHEQFF. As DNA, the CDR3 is TGTGCCAGCAGTTCCGGGACAGGGATGGGCCATGAGCAGTTCTTC.